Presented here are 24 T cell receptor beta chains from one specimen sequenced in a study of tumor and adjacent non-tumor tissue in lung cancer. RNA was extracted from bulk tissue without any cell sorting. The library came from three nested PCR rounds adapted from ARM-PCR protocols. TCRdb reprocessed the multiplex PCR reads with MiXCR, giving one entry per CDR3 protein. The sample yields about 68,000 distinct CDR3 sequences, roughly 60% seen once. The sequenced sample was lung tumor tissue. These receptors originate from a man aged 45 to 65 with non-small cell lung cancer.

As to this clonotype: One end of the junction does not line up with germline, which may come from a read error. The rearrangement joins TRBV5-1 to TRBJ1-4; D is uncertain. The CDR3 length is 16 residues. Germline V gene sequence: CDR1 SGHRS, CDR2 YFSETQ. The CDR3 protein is CASSLDGDATNKKLFF. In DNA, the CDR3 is TGCGCCAGCAGCCTAGACGGGGATGCAACTAATAAAAAACTGTTTTTT.

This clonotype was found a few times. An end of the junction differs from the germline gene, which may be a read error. This chain's CDR3 is CTSSPGQQNTGELFF. The DNA for the CDR3 is TGCACCAGCAGCCCGGGACAACAGAACACCGGGGAGCTGTTTTTT. This sequence joins TRBV5-1 and TRBJ2-2, with D tentatively TRBD1 (6 bases). CDR3 size: 15 residues. CDR1 and CDR2 from the germline V gene are SGHRS and YFSETQ.

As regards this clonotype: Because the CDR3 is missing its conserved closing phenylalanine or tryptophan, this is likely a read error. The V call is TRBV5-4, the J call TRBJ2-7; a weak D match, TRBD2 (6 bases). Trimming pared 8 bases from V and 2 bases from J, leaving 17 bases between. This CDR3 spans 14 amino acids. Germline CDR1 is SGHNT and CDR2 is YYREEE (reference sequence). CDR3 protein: CASSRRDSPYEQYS. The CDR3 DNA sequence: TGTGCCAGTAGCCGGCGGGACTCGCCCTACGAGCAGTACTCC.

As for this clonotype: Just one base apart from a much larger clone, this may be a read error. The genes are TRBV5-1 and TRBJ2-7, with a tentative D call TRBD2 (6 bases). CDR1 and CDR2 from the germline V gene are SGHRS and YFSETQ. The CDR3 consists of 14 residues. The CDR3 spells CASSLGRAFDELYF. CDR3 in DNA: TGCGCCAGCAGCTTGGGGAGGGCCTTTGACGAGCTGTACTTC.

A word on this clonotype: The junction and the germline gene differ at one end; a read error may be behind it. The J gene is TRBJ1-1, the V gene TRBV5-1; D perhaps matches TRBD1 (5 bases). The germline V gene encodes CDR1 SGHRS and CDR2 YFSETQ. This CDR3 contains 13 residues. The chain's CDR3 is CTSSRGMNTEAFF. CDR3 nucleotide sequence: TGCACCAGCAGCCGGGGGATGAATACTGAAGCTTTCTTT.

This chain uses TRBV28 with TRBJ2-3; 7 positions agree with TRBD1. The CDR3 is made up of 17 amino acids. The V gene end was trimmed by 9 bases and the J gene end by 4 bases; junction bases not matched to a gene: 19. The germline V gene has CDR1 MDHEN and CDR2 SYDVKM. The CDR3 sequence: CARSPLRQGVGADTQYF. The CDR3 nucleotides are TGTGCCAGAAGCCCACTCAGGCAGGGGGTAGGGGCAGATACGCAGTATTTT.

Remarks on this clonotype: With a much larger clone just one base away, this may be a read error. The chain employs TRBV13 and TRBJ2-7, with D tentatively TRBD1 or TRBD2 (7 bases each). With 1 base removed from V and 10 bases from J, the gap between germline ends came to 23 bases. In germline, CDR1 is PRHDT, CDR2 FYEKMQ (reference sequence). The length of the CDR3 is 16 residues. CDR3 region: CASSLEGEGAGSDQYF. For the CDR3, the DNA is TGTGCCAGCAGCTTAGAGGGGGAGGGGGCTGGATCCGATCAGTACTTC.

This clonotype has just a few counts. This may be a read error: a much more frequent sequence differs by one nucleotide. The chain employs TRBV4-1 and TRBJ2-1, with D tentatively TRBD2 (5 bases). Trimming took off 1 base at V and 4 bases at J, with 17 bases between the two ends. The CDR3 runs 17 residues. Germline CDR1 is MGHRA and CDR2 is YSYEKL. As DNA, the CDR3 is TGCGCCAGCAGCCAAGGGAGGAGAGGGTCCACGTACAATGAGCAGTTCTTC. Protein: CASSQGRRGSTYNEQFF.

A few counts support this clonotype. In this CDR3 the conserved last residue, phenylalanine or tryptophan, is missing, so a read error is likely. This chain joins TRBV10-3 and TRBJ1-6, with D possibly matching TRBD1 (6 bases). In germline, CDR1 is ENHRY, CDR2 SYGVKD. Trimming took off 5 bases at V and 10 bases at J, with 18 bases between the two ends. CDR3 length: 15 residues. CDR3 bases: TGTGCCATCAGTACAGGGACGGCTAAGGAGTCACCCCTCCACCTT. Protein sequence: CAISTGTAKESPLHL.

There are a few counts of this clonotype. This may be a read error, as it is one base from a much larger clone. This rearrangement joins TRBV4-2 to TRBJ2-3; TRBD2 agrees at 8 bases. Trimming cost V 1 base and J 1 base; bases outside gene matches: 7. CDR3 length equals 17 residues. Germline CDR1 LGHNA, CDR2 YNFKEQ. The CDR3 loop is CASSQGQRESRTDTQYF. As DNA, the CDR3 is TGTGCCAGCAGCCAAGGTCAGCGGGAGTCACGCACAGATACGCAGTATTTT.

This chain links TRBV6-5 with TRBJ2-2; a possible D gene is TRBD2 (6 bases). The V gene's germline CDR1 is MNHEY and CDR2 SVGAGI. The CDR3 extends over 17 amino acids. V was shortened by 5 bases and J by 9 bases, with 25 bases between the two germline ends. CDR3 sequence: CASSLLLPLWEAWELFF. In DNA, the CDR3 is TGTGCCAGCAGTCTCCTCCTTCCGCTCTGGGAGGCCTGGGAGCTGTTTTTT.

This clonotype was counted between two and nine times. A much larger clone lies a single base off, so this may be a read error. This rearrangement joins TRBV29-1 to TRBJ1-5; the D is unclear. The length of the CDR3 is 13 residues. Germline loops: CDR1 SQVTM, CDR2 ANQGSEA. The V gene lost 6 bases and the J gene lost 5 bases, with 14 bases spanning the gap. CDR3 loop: CSVKLDGDQPQHF. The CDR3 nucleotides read TGCAGCGTCAAACTAGACGGGGATCAGCCCCAGCATTTT. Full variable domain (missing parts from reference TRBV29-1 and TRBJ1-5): SAVISQKPSRDICQRGTSLTIQCQVDSQVTMMFWYRQQPGQSLTLIATANQGSEATYESGFVIDKFPISRPNLTFSTLTVSNMSPEDSSIYLCSVKLDGDQPQHFGDGTRLSIL.

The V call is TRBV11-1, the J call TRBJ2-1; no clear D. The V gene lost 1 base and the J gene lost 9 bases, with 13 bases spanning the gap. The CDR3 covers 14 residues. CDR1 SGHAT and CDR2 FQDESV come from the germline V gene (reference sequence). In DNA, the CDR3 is TGTGCCAGCAGCTTAGAACTTACAGAGAGTGAGCAGTTCTTC. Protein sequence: CASSLELTESEQFF.

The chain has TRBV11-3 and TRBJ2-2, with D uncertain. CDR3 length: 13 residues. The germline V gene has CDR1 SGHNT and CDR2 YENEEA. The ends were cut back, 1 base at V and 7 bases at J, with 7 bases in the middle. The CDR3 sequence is CASSLAGHGELFF. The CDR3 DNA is TGTGCCAGCAGCTTAGCCGGCCACGGGGAGCTGTTTTTT.

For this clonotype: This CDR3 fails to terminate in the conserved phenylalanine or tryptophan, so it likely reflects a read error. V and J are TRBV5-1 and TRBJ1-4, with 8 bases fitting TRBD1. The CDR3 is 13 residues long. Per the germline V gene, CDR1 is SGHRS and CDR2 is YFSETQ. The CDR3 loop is CPSSLGQDEKLFL. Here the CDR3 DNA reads TGCCCCAGCAGCTTGGGACAGGATGAAAAACTGTTTCTT.

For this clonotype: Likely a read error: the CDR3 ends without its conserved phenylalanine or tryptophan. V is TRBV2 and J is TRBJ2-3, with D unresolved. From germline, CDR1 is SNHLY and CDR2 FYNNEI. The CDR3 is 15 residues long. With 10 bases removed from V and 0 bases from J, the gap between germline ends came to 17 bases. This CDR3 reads CATKGRIRSTDTQYS. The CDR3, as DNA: TGTGCCACCAAAGGACGGATAAGGAGCACAGATACGCAGTATTCT.

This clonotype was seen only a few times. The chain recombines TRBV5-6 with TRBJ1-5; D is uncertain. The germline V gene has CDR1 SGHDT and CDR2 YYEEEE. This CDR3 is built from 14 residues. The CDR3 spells CISSPWEDNQPQHF. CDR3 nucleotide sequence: TGTATCAGCTCCCCATGGGAGGACAATCAGCCCCAGCATTTT.

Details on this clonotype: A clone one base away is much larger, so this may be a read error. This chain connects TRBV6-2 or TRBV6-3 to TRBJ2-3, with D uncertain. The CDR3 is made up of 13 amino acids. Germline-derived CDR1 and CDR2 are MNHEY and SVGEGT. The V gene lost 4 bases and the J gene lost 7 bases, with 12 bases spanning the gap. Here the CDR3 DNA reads TGTGCCAGCAGTTTCTCCAAACTGAATACGCAGTATTTT. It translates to CASSFSKLNTQYF.

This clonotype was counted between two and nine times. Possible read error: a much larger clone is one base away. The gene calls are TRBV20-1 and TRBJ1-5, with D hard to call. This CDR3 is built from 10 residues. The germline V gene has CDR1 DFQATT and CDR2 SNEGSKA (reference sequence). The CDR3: CSASKELQRF. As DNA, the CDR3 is TGCAGTGCTAGCAAGGAGCTCCAGCGTTTT.

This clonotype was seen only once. CDR3 region: CSARDPGSDEQYF. The DNA of the CDR3 is TGCAGTGCTAGAGATCCGGGATCCGACGAGCAGTACTTC. This chain joins TRBV20-1 and TRBJ2-7; a weak D match, TRBD2 (5 bases). Deletions cut 0 bases from V and 5 bases from J, with 11 bases between. Germline V gene lookup returns CDR1 DFQATT and CDR2 SNEGSKA (reference sequence). The CDR3 extends over 13 amino acids.

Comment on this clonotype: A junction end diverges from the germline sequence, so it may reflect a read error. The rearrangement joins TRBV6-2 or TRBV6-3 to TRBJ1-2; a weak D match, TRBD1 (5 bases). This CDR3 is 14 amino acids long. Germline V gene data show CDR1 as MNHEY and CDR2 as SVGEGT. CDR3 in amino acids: CANRGEKASYGYTF. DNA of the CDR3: TGTGCCAACAGAGGGGAAAAGGCGTCCTATGGGTACACCTTC.

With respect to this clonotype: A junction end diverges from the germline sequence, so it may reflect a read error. The CDR3 sequence is CVSSSLTGQGNEQFF. The DNA of the CDR3 is TGTGTCAGCAGTTCACTGACAGGGCAGGGCAATGAGCAGTTCTTC. The J gene is TRBJ2-1, the V gene TRBV6-1; 7 bases map to TRBD1. Germline V lookup: CDR1 MNHNS, CDR2 SASEGT. This CDR3 region has 15 residues.

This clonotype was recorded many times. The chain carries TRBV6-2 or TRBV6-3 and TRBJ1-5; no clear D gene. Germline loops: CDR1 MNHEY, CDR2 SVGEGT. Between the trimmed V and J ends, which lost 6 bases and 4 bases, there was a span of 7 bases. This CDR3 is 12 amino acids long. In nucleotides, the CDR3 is TGTGCCAGCAGCGAGAATAATCAGCCCCAGCATTTT. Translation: CASSENNQPQHF.

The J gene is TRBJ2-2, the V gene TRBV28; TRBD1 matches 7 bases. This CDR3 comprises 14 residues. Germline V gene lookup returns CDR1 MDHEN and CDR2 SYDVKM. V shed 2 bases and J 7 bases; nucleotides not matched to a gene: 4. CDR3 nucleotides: TGTGCCAGCAGTTTACGCACAGGGGACGGGGAGCTGTTTTTT. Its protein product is CASSLRTGDGELFF.